This entry is about one T cell receptor beta chain. What it binds is not known. This entry comes from a study of blood T cells in healthy people across ages. Study observations and caveats: Compared with aged donors, long-lived donors showed fewer expanded clones, suggesting selection. In older individuals, TCR beta diversity per million T cells was lower, falling roughly linearly with age.

Germline CDR1 reads MNHEY; CDR2 reads SMNVEV (reference sequence). After removal of 7 bases from V and 4 bases from J, the junction contained 8 bases not matched to a gene. The CDR3 runs to 15 residues. Next came a second PCR, run for about 7 to 12 cycles, which used a sample-barcoded 5' primer along with a J-beta primer mix. Researchers report that a template-switch adaptor with 12 random nucleotides tagged each cDNA molecule. Per sample, CDR3-containing paired-end reads numbered at least 2.5 million. TCRdb independently ran MiXCR on the 5' RACE reads; one entry per CDR3 protein. In the table there are 700,000 to 950,000 distinct CDR3 sequences, about 62% of which are singletons.

This clonotype originated in a man aged 30 to 45 in good health. The sequencing input was blood. The rearrangement joins TRBV27 to TRBJ2-1; 9 bases match TRBD2. CDR3 coding DNA: TGTGCCAGCACCTTTAGCGGGGGCTGTTACAATGAGCAGTTCTTC. Protein: CASTFSGGCYNEQFF.